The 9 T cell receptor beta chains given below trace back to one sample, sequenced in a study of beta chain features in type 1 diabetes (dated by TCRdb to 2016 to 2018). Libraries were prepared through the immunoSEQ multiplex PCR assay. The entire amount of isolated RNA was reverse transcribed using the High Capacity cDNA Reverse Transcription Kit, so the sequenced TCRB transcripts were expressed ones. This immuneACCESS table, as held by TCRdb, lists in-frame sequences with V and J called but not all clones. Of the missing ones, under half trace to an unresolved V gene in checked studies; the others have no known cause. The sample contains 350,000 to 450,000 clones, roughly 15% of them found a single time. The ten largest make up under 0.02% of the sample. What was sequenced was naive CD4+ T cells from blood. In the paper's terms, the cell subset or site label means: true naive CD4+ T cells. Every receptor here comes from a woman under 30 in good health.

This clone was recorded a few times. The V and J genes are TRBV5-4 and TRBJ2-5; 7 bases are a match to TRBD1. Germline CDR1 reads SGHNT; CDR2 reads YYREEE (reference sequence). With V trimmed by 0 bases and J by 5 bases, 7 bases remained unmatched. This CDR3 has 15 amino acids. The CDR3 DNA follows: TGTGCCAGCAGCTTGGATGGCAGGGGGACGGAGACCCAGTACTTC. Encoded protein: CASSLDGRGTETQYF. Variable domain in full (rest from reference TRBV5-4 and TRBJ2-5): ETGVTQSPTHLIKTRGQQVTLRCSSQSGHNTVSWYQQALGQGPQFIFQYYREEENGRGNFPPRFSGLQFPNYSSELNVNALELDDSALYLCASSLDGRGTETQYFGPGTRLLVL.

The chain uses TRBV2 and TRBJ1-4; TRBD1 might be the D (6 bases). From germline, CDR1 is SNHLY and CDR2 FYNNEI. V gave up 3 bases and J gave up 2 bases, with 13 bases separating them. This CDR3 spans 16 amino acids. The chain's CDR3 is CASSEQGHMTNEKLFF. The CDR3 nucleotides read TGTGCCAGCAGTGAGCAGGGACACATGACTAATGAAAAACTGTTTTTT.

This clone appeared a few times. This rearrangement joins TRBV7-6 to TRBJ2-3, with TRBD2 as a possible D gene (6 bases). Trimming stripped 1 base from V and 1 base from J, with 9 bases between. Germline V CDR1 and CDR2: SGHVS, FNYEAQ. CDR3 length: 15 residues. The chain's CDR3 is CASSLGLARTDTQYF. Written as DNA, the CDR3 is TGTGCCAGCAGCTTAGGTCTAGCGCGCACAGATACGCAGTATTTT.

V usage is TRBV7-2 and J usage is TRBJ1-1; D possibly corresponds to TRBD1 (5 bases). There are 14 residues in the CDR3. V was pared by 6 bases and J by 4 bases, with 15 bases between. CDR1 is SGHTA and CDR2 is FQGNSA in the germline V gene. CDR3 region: CASRLTQGVTEAFF. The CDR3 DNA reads TGTGCCAGCAGGCTCACCCAGGGTGTCACTGAAGCTTTCTTT.

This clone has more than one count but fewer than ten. CDR3 region: CASSRRENTEAFF. The CDR3 region has the DNA TGTGCCAGCAGTCGCCGGGAGAACACTGAAGCTTTCTTT. This chain joins TRBV27 and TRBJ1-1; no definite D call. V shed 5 bases and J shed 1 base, with 8 bases lying between them. The CDR3 contains 13 residues. The V gene's germline CDR1 is MNHEY and CDR2 SMNVEV (reference sequence).

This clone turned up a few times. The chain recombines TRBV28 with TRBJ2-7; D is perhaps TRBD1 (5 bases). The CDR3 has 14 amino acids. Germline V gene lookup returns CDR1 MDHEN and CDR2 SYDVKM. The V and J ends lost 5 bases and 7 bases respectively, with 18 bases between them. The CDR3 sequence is CASSRTYPGSEQYF. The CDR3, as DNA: TGTGCCAGCAGTAGGACATACCCCGGATCGGAGCAGTACTTC.

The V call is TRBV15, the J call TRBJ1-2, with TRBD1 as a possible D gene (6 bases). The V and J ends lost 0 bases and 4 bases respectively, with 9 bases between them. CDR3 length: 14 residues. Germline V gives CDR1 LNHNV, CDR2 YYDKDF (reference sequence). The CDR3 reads CATSRDYRAYGYTF. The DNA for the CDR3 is TGTGCCACCAGCAGAGATTACAGGGCCTATGGCTACACCTTC.

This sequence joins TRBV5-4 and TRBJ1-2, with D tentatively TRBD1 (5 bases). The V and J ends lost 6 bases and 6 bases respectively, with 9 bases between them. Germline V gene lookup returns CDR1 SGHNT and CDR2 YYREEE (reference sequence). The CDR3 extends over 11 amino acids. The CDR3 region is CASTGRDGYTF. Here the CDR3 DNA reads TGTGCCAGCACAGGCAGGGATGGCTACACCTTC.

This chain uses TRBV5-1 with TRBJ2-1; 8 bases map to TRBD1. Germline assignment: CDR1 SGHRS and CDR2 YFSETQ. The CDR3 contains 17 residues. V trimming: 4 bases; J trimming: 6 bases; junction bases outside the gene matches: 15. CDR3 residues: CASSVGRRDRLTNEQFF. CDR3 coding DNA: TGCGCCAGCAGCGTCGGACGACGGGACAGGCTAACCAATGAGCAGTTCTTC.